This T cell receptor (beta chain) is from a study of CD8 T cells in ankylosing spondylitis. General study results and limits: In reactive arthritis synovial fluid and blood, some motif variants had been reported before.

Each CDR3 protein gets one entry after TCRdb re-called the 5' RACE reads with MiXCR. The sample yields 300,000 to 350,000 distinct CDR3 sequences, around a tenth seen once. To note about this clonotype: Its antigen is not identified.

The V end lost 3 bases, the J end lost 4 bases, and 13 bases lay between the germline ends. The CDR3 has 15 residues. CDR1 is DFQATT and CDR2 is SNEGSKA in the germline V gene (reference sequence). This TCR derives from a female donor with ankylosing spondylitis or in good health (not recorded which). This rearrangement joins TRBV20-1 to TRBJ1-6, with unresolved D. The source material was blood, either unsorted or a sorted T cell fraction (not recorded which). The CDR3 loop reads CSASVVQSYNSPLHF. The CDR3 bases are TGCAGTGCTAGTGTGGTACAGTCTTATAATTCACCCCTCCACTTT.